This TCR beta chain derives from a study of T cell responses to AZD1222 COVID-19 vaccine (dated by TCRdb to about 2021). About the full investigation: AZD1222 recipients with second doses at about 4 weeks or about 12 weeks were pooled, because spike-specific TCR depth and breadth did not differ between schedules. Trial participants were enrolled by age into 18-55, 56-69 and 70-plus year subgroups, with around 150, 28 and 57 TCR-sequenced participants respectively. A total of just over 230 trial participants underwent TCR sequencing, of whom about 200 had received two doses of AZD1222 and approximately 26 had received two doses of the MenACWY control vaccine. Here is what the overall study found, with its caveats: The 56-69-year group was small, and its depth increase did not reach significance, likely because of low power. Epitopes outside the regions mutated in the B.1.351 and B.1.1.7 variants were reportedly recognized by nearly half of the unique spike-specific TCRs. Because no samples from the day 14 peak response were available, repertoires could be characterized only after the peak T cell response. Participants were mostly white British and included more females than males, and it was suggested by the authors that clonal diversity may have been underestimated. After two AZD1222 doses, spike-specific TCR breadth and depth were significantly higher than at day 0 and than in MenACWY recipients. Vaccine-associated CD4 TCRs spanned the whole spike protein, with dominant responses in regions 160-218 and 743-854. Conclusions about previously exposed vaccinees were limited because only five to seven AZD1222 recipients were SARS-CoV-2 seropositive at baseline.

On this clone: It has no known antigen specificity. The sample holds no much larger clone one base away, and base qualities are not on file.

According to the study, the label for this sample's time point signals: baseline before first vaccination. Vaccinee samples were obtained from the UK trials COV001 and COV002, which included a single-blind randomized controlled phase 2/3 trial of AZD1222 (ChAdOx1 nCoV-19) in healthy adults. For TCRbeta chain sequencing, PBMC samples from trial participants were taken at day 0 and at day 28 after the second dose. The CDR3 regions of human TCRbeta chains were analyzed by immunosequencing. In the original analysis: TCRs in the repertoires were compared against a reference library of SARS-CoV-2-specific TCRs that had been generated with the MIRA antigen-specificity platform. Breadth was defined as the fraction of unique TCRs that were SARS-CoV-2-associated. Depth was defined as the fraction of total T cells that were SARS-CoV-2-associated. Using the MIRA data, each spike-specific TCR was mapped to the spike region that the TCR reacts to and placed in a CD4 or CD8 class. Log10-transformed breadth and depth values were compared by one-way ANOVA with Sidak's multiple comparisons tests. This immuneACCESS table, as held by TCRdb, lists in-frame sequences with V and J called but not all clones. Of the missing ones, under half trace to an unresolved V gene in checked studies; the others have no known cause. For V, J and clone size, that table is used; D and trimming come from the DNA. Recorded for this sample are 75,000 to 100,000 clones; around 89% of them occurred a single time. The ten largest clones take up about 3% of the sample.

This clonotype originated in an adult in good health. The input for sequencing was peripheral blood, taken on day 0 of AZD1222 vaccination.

The CDR3 region has the sequence CASRGQVNTEAFF. The nucleotide sequence is given as TGTGCCAGCAGAGGACAGGTGAACACTGAAGCTTTCTTT. The rearrangement combines TRBV5-4 with TRBJ1-1; 7 bases in the junction line up with TRBD1. After removal of 5 bases from V and 0 bases from J, the junction retains 1 base not matched to a gene. The CDR3 starts with the cysteine, ends with the phenylalanine, and has 13 residues. Of the read, only the CDR3 DNA is kept; its 39 bases are in frame from base 1. From the germline V gene (reference sequence), CDR1 is SGHNT and CDR2 is YYREEE.